This T cell receptor (beta chain) was recovered during a study of control samples from healthy donors and cancer patients. The protocol was immunoSEQ multiplex PCR, while the TCRdb copy is restricted to in-frame clones and leaves out a portion. The sample lists roughly 100,000 clones, under 95% occurring once. Germline V gene data show CDR1 as MNHEY and CDR2 as SMNVEV (reference sequence). The CDR3 length is 13 residues. V was trimmed by 5 bases and J by 4 bases, leaving 8 bases between them. The chain links TRBV27 to TRBJ2-2, with a tentative D call TRBD2 (5 bases). The receptor's source is a woman aged 18-30 years in good health. The sample consisted of blood. The CDR3 DNA follows: TGTGCCAGCAGTCTTAGCGCCACCGGGGAGCTGTTTTTT. It specifies CASSLSATGELFF.